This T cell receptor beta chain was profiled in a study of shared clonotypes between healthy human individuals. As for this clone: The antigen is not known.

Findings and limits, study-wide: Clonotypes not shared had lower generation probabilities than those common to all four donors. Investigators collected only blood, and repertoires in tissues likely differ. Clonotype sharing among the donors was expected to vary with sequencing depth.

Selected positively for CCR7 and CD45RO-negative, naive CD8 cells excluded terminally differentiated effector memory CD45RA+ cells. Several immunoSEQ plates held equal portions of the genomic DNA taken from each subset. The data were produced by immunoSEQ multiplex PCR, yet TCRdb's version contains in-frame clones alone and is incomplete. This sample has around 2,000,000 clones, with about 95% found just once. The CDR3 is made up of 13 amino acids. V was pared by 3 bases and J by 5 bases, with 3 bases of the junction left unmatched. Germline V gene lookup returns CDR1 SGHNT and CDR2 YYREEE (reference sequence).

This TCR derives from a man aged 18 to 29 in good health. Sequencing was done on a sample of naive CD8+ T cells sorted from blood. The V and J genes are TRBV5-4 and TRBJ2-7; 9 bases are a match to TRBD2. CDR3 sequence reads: CASSSRGGDEQYF. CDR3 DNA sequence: TGTGCCAGCAGCTCGCGGGGGGGAGACGAGCAGTACTTC.